This T cell receptor (beta chain) was profiled in a study of T cell responses to AZD1222 COVID-19 vaccine. Regarding the study as a whole: The sample set comprised mostly white British donors with more females, and clonal diversity was possibly underestimated. Seropositive status at baseline applied to only 6 or 7 AZD1222 recipients.

The method was immunoSEQ multiplex PCR; TCRdb's version includes in-frame clones alone and lacks a portion of them. Counted here are 100,000 to 140,000 clones, roughly 89% occurring once; the ten biggest clones make up roughly a fifth. As regards this clone: What it binds is not known.

V shed 3 bases, J shed 2 bases, and the junction held 5 bases outside the gene matches. The CDR3 covers 14 residues. CDR1 and CDR2 (germline): SGHDT, YYEEEE. V is TRBV5-6 and J is TRBJ2-7; 7 bases line up with TRBD1. This TCR derives from an adult in good health. This specimen was peripheral blood, taken on day 0 of AZD1222 vaccination. The CDR3 nucleotides are TGTGCCAGCAGCTCTTCTAGGGGGCCCTACGAGCAGTACTTC. It specifies CASSSSRGPYEQYF.